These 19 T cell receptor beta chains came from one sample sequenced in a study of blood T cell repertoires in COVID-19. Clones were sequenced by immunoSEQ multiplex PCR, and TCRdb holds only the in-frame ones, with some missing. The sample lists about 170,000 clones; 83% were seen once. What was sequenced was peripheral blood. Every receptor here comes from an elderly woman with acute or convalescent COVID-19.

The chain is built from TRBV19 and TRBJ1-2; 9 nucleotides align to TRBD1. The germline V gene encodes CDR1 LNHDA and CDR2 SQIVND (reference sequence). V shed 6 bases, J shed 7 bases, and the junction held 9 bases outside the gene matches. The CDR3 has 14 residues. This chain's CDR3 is CASSVGGTGLGYTF. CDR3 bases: TGTGCCAGTAGCGTCGGGGGGACAGGGCTTGGCTACACCTTC.

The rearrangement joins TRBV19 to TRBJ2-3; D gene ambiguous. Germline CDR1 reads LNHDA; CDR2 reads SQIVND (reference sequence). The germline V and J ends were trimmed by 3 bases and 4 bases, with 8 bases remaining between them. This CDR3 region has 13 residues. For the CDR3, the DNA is TGTGCCAGTAGTATCTCGGTATCAGATACGCAGTATTTT. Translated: CASSISVSDTQYF.

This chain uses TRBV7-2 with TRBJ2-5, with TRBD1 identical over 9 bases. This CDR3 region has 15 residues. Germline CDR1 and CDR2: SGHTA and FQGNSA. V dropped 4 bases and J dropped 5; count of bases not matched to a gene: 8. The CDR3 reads CASSSTGGRGETQYF. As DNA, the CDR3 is TGTGCCAGCAGCTCGACAGGGGGGAGAGGGGAGACCCAGTACTTC.

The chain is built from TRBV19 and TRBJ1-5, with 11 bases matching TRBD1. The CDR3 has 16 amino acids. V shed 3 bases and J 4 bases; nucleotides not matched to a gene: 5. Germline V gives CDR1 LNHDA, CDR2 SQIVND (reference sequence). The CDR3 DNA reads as TGTGCCAGTAGTATCCGGGGACAGGGGGAGAATCAGCCCCAGCATTTT. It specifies CASSIRGQGENQPQHF.

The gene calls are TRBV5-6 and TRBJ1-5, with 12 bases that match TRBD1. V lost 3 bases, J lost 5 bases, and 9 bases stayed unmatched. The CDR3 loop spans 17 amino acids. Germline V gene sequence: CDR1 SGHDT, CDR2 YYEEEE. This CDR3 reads CASSSSGTGGDDQPQHF. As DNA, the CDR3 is TGTGCCAGCAGCTCCTCCGGGACAGGGGGCGATGATCAGCCCCAGCATTTT.

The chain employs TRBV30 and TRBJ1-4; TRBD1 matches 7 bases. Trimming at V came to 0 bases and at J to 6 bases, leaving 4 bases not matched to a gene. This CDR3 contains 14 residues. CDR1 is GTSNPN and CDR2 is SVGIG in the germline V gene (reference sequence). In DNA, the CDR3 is TGTGCCTGGAGTGTAGGGGGACAGTATGAAAAACTGTTTTTT. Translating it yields CAWSVGGQYEKLFF. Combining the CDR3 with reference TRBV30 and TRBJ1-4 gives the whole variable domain SQTIHQWPATLVQPVGSPLSLECTVEGTSNPNLYWYRQAAGRGLQLLFYSVGIGQISSEVPQNLSASRPQDRQFILSSKKLLLSDSGFYLCAWSVGGQYEKLFFGSGTQLSVL.

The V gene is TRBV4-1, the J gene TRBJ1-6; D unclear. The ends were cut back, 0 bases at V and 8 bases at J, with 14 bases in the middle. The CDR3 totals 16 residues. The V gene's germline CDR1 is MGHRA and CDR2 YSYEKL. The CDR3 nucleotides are TGCGCCAGCAGCCAAGAACCCAATGCGGGTTATTCACCCCTCCACTTT. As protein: CASSQEPNAGYSPLHF.

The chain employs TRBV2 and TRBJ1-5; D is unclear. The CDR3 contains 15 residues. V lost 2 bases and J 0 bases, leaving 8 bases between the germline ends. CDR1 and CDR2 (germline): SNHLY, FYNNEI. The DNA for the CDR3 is TGTGCCAGCAGTGAATTGAGGGATAGCAATCAGCCCCAGCATTTT. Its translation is CASSELRDSNQPQHF.

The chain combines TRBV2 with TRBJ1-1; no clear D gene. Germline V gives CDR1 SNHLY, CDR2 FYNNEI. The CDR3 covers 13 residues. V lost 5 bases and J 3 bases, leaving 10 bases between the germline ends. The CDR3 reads CASSPQRDTEAFF. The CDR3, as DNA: TGTGCCAGCAGTCCACAGCGGGACACTGAAGCTTTCTTT.

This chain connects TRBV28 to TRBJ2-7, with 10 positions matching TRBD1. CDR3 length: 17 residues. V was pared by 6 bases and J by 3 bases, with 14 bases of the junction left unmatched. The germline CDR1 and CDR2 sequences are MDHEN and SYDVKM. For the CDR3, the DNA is TGTGCCAGCAGACCCTCGGGGACAGGGGTACGGGGCTACGAGCAGTACTTC. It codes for CASRPSGTGVRGYEQYF.

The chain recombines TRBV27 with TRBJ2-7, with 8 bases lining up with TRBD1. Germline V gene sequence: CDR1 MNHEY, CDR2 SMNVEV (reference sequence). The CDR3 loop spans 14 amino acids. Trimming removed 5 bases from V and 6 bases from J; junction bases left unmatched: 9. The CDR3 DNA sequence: TGTGCCAGCAGTCCTCAGGGGGCCGTTGGCGAGCAGTACTTC. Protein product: CASSPQGAVGEQYF.

This chain's CDR3 is CASSSSEQFF. The CDR3 DNA reads as TGTGCCAGCAGTTCCTCGGAGCAGTTCTTC. The rearrangement uses TRBV7-2 and TRBJ2-1; no clear D. CDR1 is SGHTA, CDR2 FQGNSA, per germline. There are 10 residues in the CDR3. V shed 6 bases and J shed 10 bases, with 7 bases lying between them.

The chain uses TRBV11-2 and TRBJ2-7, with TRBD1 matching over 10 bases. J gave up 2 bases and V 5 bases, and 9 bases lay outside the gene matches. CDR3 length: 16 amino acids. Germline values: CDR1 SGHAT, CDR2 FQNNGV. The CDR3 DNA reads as TGTGCCAGCAGCCCTAACTCCGGGACAGGGGCCTACGAGCAGTACTTC. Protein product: CASSPNSGTGAYEQYF. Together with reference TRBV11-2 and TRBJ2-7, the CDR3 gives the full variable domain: EAGVAQSPRYKIIEKRQSVAFWCNPISGHATLYWYQQILGQGPKLLIQFQNNGVVDDSQLPKDRFSAERLKGVDSTLKIQPAKLEDSAVYLCASSPNSGTGAYEQYFGPGTRLTVT.

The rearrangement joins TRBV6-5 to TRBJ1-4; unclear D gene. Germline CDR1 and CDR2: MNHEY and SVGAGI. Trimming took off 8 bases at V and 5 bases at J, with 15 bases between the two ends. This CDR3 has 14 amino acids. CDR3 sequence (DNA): TGTGCCAGCCGGAGATCTGGTGAGAATGAAAAACTGTTTTTT. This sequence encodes CASRRSGENEKLFF.

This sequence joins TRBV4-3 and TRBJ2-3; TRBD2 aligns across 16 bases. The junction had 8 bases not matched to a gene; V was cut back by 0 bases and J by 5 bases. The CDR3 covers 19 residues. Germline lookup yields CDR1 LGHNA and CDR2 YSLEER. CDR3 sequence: CASSQETGTSGGAIDTQYF. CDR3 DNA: TGCGCCAGCAGCCAAGAGACCGGGACTAGCGGGGGGGCGATAGATACGCAGTATTTT.

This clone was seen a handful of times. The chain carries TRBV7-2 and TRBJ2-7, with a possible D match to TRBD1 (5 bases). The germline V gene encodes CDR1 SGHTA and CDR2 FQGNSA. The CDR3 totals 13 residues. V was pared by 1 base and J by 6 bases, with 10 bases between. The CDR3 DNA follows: TGTGCCAGCAGCTTAGGATACCAGGGCGAGCAGTACTTC. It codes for CASSLGYQGEQYF.

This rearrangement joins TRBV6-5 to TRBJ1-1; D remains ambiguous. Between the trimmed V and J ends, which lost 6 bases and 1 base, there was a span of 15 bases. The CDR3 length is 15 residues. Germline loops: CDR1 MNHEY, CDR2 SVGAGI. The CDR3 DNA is TGTGCCAGCAGAAGATCAGCGTACGAGAACACTGAAGCTTTCTTT. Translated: CASRRSAYENTEAFF.

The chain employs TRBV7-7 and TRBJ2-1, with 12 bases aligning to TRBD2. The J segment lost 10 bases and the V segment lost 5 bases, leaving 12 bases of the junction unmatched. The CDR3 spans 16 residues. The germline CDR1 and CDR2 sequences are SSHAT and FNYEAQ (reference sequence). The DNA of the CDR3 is TGTGCCAGCAGCCCCACGACTAGCGGGAGCCCTCAAGAGCAGTTCTTC. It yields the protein CASSPTTSGSPQEQFF.

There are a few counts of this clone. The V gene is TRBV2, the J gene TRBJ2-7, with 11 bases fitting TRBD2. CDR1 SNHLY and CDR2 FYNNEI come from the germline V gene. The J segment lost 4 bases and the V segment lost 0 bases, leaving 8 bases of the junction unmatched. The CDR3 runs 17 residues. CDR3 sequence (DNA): TGTGCCAGCAGTGAAGCACGAATGGGACTAGCGGAATACGAGCAGTACTTC. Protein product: CASSEARMGLAEYEQYF.